This TCR beta chain was sequenced for a study of shared clonotypes between healthy human individuals. Study outcomes and limitations: Compared with memory subsets, naive subsets generally had larger estimated richness. In a handful of donors, about 5% of naive CD4 clonotypes appeared in common. Inspection by rarefaction showed sorted-subset sequencing to be incomplete despite large depth.

In the source study's methods: Owing to the provision of junction-only sequences devoid of quality scores by immunoSEQ, filtering differed. TCRdb's table, derived via immunoSEQ multiplex PCR, lists solely in-frame clones and lacks some. D and trimming come from the DNA, and the V and J calls and clone size come from that table. The sample shows 300,000 to 400,000 clones, around 86% of them seen only once. The ends were cut back, 7 bases at V and 4 bases at J, with 8 bases in the middle. Germline assignment: CDR1 SNHLY and CDR2 FYNNEI. The CDR3 spans 11 residues. Regarding this clone: Its antigen is not known.

Sequencing was carried out using memory CD8+ T cells sorted from blood. As for subset: CD45RO+ cells pooled with CCR7-negative TemRA cells. The chain carries TRBV2 and TRBJ2-7, with unresolved D. The sequence derives from a man younger than 30 in good health. CDR3: CASMGYYEQYF. The CDR3 DNA reads TGTGCCAGCATGGGTTATTACGAGCAGTACTTC.